The source of this TCR beta chain is a study of cytomegalovirus exposure and HLA in healthy donors. Notes on the study in general: Being productive about 87% or about 30% of the time was typical of most TCR beta V segments in an earlier analysis. The authors reported that TCR beta sequences could predict HLA-A and HLA-B alleles. These predictions were accurate for most subjects in the first cohort. Looking again later, the authors saw that most CMV-associated TCR beta chains seemed HLA-restricted.

Germline lookup yields CDR1 ENHRY and CDR2 SYGVKD. The CDR3 spans 16 residues. The PCR ran on 60 Vbeta and 13 Jbeta primers. Some clones are missing from TCRdb's copy, which holds only in-frame ones; the method was immunoSEQ multiplex PCR. The sample consists of about 100,000 clones, 76% of them appearing once. As regards this clone: The antigen is undetermined. The junction and the germline gene differ at one end; a read error may be behind it.

The TCR sequence derives from a man aged 40-49 years in good health and CMV-seronegative. The sequenced material came from PBMCs. The chain recombines TRBV10-3 with TRBJ1-2, with TRBD1 matching 8 bases. The CDR3 sequence: CATSDFFWGQEDGYTF. In DNA, the CDR3 is TGTGCCACCAGTGACTTCTTCTGGGGACAGGAGGATGGCTACACCTTC.